The rows below give T cell receptor beta chains drawn from one sample of a study of breast tumors, draining lymph nodes, adjacent tissues. MiXCR, applied by TCRdb to the multiplex PCR reads, yields one record per CDR3 protein. The data contain 12,000 or so distinct CDR3 sequences, about 50% of them singletons. Sequencing used tumor-adjacent breast tissue. The receptors here all came from a female donor with breast cancer. Some clones in this sample may be carry-over from other donors' samples. Both conserved end residues are part of each CDR3. D genes are given only for firm matches. Size is stated for part of the rows, as once, few or many counts, or as a class when the clone is expanded.

V	size	J	D	CDR3	DNA
TRBV7-9	few	TRBJ2-3	TRBD1	CASSPPGTGASTDTQYF	TGTGCCAGCAGCCCTCCCGGGACAGGGGCCAGCACAGATACGCAGTATTTT
TRBV12-3/TRBV12-4	NA	TRBJ1-5	TRBD1	CASSSHGTVNQPQHF	TGTGCCAGCAGTTCGCACGGGACAGTTAATCAGCCCCAGCATTTT
TRBV6-4	many	TRBJ2-1	NA	CASSDSRGQEQFF	TGTGCCAGCAGTGACTCGCGGGGGCAGGAGCAGTTCTTC
TRBV4-2	NA	TRBJ2-7	TRBD2	CASSQGKLAGNYEQYF	TGTGCCAGCAGCCAAGGAAAGCTAGCGGGTAACTACGAGCAGTACTTC
TRBV6-4	many	TRBJ1-2	NA	CASSYRDGYTF	TGTGCCAGCAGTTACAGGGATGGCTACACCTTC
TRBV20-1	NA	TRBJ2-3	TRBD2	CSLGTSGYTQYF	TGCAGCTTAGGGACTAGCGGGTATACGCAGTATTTT
TRBV9	NA	TRBJ1-5	NA	CASTPGRVNQPQHF	TGTGCCAGCACCCCCGGTAGAGTGAATCAGCCCCAGCATTTT
TRBV29-1	NA	TRBJ2-5	TRBD1	CSVAGTGGYQETQYF	TGCAGCGTTGCCGGGACAGGGGGCTACCAAGAGACCCAGTACTTC
TRBV3-1	many	TRBJ1-5	NA	CASSQVAGADQPQHF	TGTGCCAGCAGCCAAGTAGCGGGGGCGGATCAGCCCCAGCATTTT
TRBV29-1	few	TRBJ2-3	NA	CSVSPLRTQSTDTQYF	TGCAGCGTTTCCCCGCTAAGGACTCAAAGCACAGATACGCAGTATTTT
TRBV15	NA	TRBJ2-1	TRBD2	CATSREDGGLESNEQFF	TGTGCCACCAGCAGAGAGGATGGGGGACTAGAGAGCAATGAGCAGTTCTTC
TRBV5-1	few	TRBJ2-7	NA	CASSLGTSGEQYF	TGCGCCAGCAGCCTTGGGACCTCGGGGGAGCAGTACTTC
TRBV19	few	TRBJ1-2	NA	CASSNRDRGYTF	TGTGCCAGTAGTAACAGGGACCGGGGCTACACCTTC
TRBV6-2/TRBV6-3	NA	TRBJ2-1	NA	CASREDKYNEQFF	TGTGCCAGCAGAGAAGACAAGTACAATGAGCAGTTCTTC
TRBV12-3/TRBV12-4	NA	TRBJ1-2	NA	CASSLTGYGYTF	TGTGCCAGCAGTCTTACAGGGTACGGCTACACCTTC
TRBV4-1	many	TRBJ2-2	TRBD2	CASSQDFRGRAVTGELFF	TGCGCCAGCAGCCAAGATTTTCGCGGGAGGGCCGTCACCGGGGAGCTGTTTTTT
TRBV20-1	medium-sized	TRBJ2-1	NA	CSARDRGTSNEQFF	TGCAGTGCTAGAGACCGAGGTACGAGCAATGAGCAGTTCTTC
TRBV5-4	NA	TRBJ2-1	TRBD1	CASSRGWTGDNEQFF	TGTGCCAGCAGCAGGGGGTGGACAGGGGACAATGAGCAGTTCTTC
TRBV28	NA	TRBJ1-3	NA	CASSEVTGNTIYF	TGTGCCAGCAGCGAGGTAACTGGAAACACCATATATTTT
TRBV5-1	NA	TRBJ2-7	NA	CASYHPGAYEQYF	TGCGCCAGCTATCATCCCGGGGCCTACGAGCAGTACTTC
TRBV30	hyperexpanded	TRBJ2-3	TRBD2	CAWSPSGGLPQYF	TGTGCCTGGAGCCCTAGCGGGGGTCTCCCGCAGTATTTT
TRBV2	medium-sized	TRBJ1-6	TRBD1	CASTGTGGNNSPLHF	TGTGCCAGCACCGGGACAGGGGGTAATAATTCACCCCTCCACTTT
TRBV20-1	NA	TRBJ1-5	NA	CSARRFGERNQPQHF	TGCAGTGCTAGACGATTTGGCGAACGCAATCAGCCCCAGCATTTT
TRBV2	NA	TRBJ2-2	NA	CASTGLTNTGELFF	TGTGCCAGCACTGGACTAACGAACACCGGGGAGCTGTTTTTT
TRBV7-3	NA	TRBJ2-1	TRBD2	CASNQREYNEQFF	TGTGCCAGCAACCAGCGGGAGTACAATGAGCAGTTCTTC
TRBV5-4	once	TRBJ2-3	TRBD2	CASSFSGTSAYTDTQYF	TGTGCCAGCAGCTTTTCTGGGACTAGCGCTTACACAGATACGCAGTATTTT
TRBV5-1	NA	TRBJ2-7	TRBD2	CASSPLAGGIIYEQYF	TGCGCCAGCAGCCCGCTAGCGGGAGGTATAATCTACGAGCAGTACTTC
TRBV28	many	TRBJ2-4	TRBD1	CASSPGQGGNIQYF	TGTGCCAGCAGCCCCGGACAGGGGGGTAACATTCAGTACTTC
TRBV2	NA	TRBJ2-5	TRBD2	CASSEVSGRAQETQYF	TGTGCCAGCAGTGAAGTTAGCGGGAGGGCCCAGGAGACCCAGTACTTC
TRBV20-1	few	TRBJ1-5	NA	CSARGGSSNQPQHF	TGCAGTGCTAGAGGGGGAAGTAGCAATCAGCCCCAGCATTTT
TRBV7-9	NA	TRBJ1-5	NA	CASSAGPVNQPKHF	TGCGCCAGCAGCGCCGGGCCAGTAAATCAGCCCAAGCATTTT
TRBV20-1	NA	TRBJ2-7	NA	CSARDAGYSYEQYF	TGCAGTGCTAGAGATGCGGGATATTCCTACGAGCAGTACTTC
TRBV7-8	NA	TRBJ1-6	TRBD1	CASSSRTGTGLSPLHF	TGTGCCAGCAGCTCGAGAACCGGGACAGGCTTGTCACCCCTCCACTTT
TRBV9	once	TRBJ2-7	NA	CASSQDIGGSYEQYF	TGTGCCAGCAGCCAAGATATCGGGGGCTCCTACGAGCAGTACTTC
TRBV9	NA	TRBJ2-1	NA	CASGGLTLKEQFF	TGTGCCAGCGGGGGGCTAACCTTAAAAGAGCAGTTCTTC
TRBV2	NA	TRBJ2-7	NA	CASSLLESYEQYF	TGTGCCAGCAGTCTACTAGAATCCTACGAGCAGTACTTC
TRBV3-1	few	TRBJ2-7	NA	CASSLSRGYEQYF	TGTGCCAGCAGCCTTTCTAGGGGCTACGAGCAGTACTTC
TRBV11-2	many	TRBJ2-3	TRBD2	CASSSSSGIGEVTQYF	TGTGCCAGCAGCTCTTCTAGCGGGATAGGTGAAGTTACGCAGTATTTT
TRBV15	few	TRBJ2-1	NA	CATSRTRDGNEQFF	TGTGCCACCAGCAGAACGAGGGACGGCAATGAGCAGTTCTTC
TRBV6-2/TRBV6-3	NA	TRBJ2-5	NA	CASRRGQHQETQYF	TGTGCCAGCAGGCGGGGACAGCACCAAGAGACCCAGTACTTC
TRBV5-1	NA	TRBJ1-2	TRBD1	CASSFGTQGAGYTF	TGTGCCAGCAGCTTCGGGACACAGGGGGCCGGCTACACCTTC
TRBV9	NA	TRBJ2-2	NA	CASSVNRGGQSNTGELFF	TGTGCCAGCAGCGTAAACAGGGGGGGACAGTCGAACACCGGGGAGCTGTTTTTT
TRBV20-1	NA	TRBJ1-6	TRBD1	CSARDRGRGIYGSPLHF	TGCAGTGCTAGAGATAGGGGCAGGGGGATTTACGGTTCACCCCTCCACTTT
TRBV28	NA	TRBJ2-7	TRBD2	CASSLSREGLEQYF	TGTGCCAGCAGTTTGAGTCGGGAGGGCCTCGAGCAGTACTTC
TRBV30	NA	TRBJ2-3	TRBD2	CAWSPSGGTDTQYF	TGTGCCTGGAGCCCTAGCGGGGGCACAGATACGCAGTATTTT
TRBV6-2/TRBV6-3	many	TRBJ1-4	NA	CASRKWTATNEKLFF	TGTGCCAGCAGGAAGTGGACGGCAACTAATGAAAAACTGTTTTTT
TRBV19	many	TRBJ1-5	NA	CASSIWQGKDQPQHF	TGTGCCAGTAGTATCTGGCAGGGCAAGGATCAGCCCCAGCATTTT
TRBV6-4	NA	TRBJ2-3	TRBD2	CASSSSGGLPQYF	TGTGCCAGCAGTTCTAGCGGGGGTCTCCCGCAGTATTTT